This T cell receptor (beta chain) was captured in a study of metastatic and nonmetastatic thyroid tumors. Study background: Repertoire data that came from the blood and tumor or nodule tissue of malignant and benign thyroid patients were compared.

How the authors handled the data: Clinicopathological groups differed in CDR3, with these differences serving to build a distant-metastasis classifier for papillary thyroid cancer. TCRdb re-called the PCR reads via MiXCR. TCRdb, rather than the study authors, made the V and J calls. The table has tens of thousands of clones, 17% seen once. The CDR3 is made up of 17 amino acids. Germline CDR1 reads SGHAT; CDR2 reads FQNNGV. Notes on the study in general: TCR beta diversity was reportedly significantly higher in malignant thyroid tumors than benign nodules, in blood and tumor.

As concerns this clone: Its antigen is still unknown. The junction does not match germline at one end; this may be a read error.

Ahead of thyroid surgery, no patient had received treatment of any kind. The genes are TRBV11-2 and TRBJ2-1, with TRBD2 matching over 12 bases. This clonotype was obtained from a female donor with papillary thyroid cancer or a benign thyroid nodule (not recorded which). Some clones in this sample may be carry-over from other donors' samples. Sequences were obtained from tumor tissue. The DNA of the CDR3 is TGTGCCAGCAGCTTAGGTCGACTAGCGGGGGTAGACAATGAGCATTTCTTC. This gives the protein CASSLGRLAGVDNEHFF.